The 8 T cell receptor beta chains reported below all come from one sample, sequenced in a study of cytomegalovirus exposure and HLA in healthy donors. PCR amplification relied on 60 Vbeta primers (plus 13 Jbeta primers). Repertoires were generated with immunoSEQ multiplex PCR, while TCRdb's copy carries only in-frame clones and drops some. The table shows 95,000 to 150,000 clones, with around 66% occurring only once. The source material was PBMCs. Receptors were obtained from a woman in her 40s in good health and CMV-seropositive.

This chain connects TRBV9 to TRBJ2-7, with 7 bases lining up with TRBD2. Germline CDR1 SGDLS, CDR2 YYNGEE. The junction had 2 bases not matched to a gene; V was cut back by 0 bases and J by 2 bases. The CDR3 has 14 residues. CDR3 DNA: TGTGCCAGCAGCGTAGGGGGAGGGGCCTACGAGCAGTACTTC. Amino acids: CASSVGGGAYEQYF.

This chain links TRBV6-5 with TRBJ1-5; D is ambiguous. The CDR3 has 13 residues. CDR1 is MNHEY and CDR2 is SVGAGI in the germline V gene. The V gene lost 6 bases and the J gene lost 7 bases, with 13 bases spanning the gap. CDR3 sequence (DNA): TGTGCCAGCAGATTGACGGGTGGACAGCCCCAGCATTTT. Translation: CASRLTGGQPQHF.

The chain combines TRBV5-1 with TRBJ2-7; a possible D gene is TRBD1 (5 bases). CDR3 length equals 18 residues. Trimming pared 4 bases from V and 2 bases from J, leaving 25 bases between. Germline assignment: CDR1 SGHRS and CDR2 YFSETQ. In nucleotides, the CDR3 is TGCGCCAGCAGCCACACTTTTTCACCCGCCAGGGTAACCTACGAGCAGTACTTC. It is translated as CASSHTFSPARVTYEQYF.

For this clone: Other DNA sequences from this sample encode an identical CDR3 as well. The rearrangement joins TRBV2 to TRBJ1-3; 7 nucleotides align to TRBD1. Germline loops: CDR1 SNHLY, CDR2 FYNNEI. V trimming: 6 bases; J trimming: 0 bases; junction bases outside the gene matches: 5. The CDR3 totals 15 residues. The CDR3 reads CASSRDSNSGNTIYF. DNA for the CDR3: TGTGCCAGCAGCCGGGACAGCAACTCTGGAAACACCATATATTTT. Variable domain in full (rest from reference TRBV2 and TRBJ1-3): EPEVTQTPSHQVTQMGQEVILRCVPISNHLYFYWYRQILGQKVEFLVSFYNNEISEKSEIFDDQFSVERPDGSNFTLKIRSTKLEDSAMYFCASSRDSNSGNTIYFGEGSWLTVV.

The chain couples TRBV6-1 to TRBJ1-2; 9 nucleotides line up with TRBD1. This CDR3 is built from 14 residues. Germline values: CDR1 MNHNS, CDR2 SASEGT. Unmatched junction bases numbered 6, after V lost 7 bases and J lost 3 bases. CDR3 DNA sequence: TGTGCCAGCACCCTAGACAGGGGGGACTATGGCTACACCTTC. It is translated as CASTLDRGDYGYTF.

V is TRBV5-4 and J is TRBJ2-5; no clear D. Trimming left V 2 bases short and J 5 bases short, with 10 bases between. The germline V gene has CDR1 SGHNT and CDR2 YYREEE (reference sequence). This CDR3 comprises 13 residues. Here the CDR3 reads CASSLASRETQYF. Written as DNA, the CDR3 is TGTGCCAGCAGCTTAGCCTCGAGGGAGACCCAGTACTTC.

This chain uses TRBV5-1 with TRBJ2-5; weak D call: TRBD1 (8 bases). Looked up from germline, CDR1 is SGHRS and CDR2 is YFSETQ. V was trimmed by 0 bases and J by 4 bases, leaving 16 bases between them. The CDR3 sequence is 16 residues long. CDR3 DNA sequence: TGCGCCAGCAGCTTGGGGCCACAGGGGGAGGGAGAGACCCAGTACTTC. Amino acids: CASSLGPQGEGETQYF.

V and J are TRBV10-3 and TRBJ1-1; D is uncertain. Trimming took 3 bases from V and 8 from J, leaving 10 bases between them. Per the germline V gene, CDR1 is ENHRY and CDR2 is SYGVKD. This CDR3 region has 12 residues. The CDR3 bases are TGTGCCATCAGTGATTACACGTTAGAAGCTTTCTTT. Translation gives CAISDYTLEAFF.